The rows below give T cell receptor beta chains drawn from one sample of a study of blood T cell repertoires in COVID-19. Data came from immunoSEQ multiplex PCR; TCRdb stores just in-frame clones and leaves some out. The profile shows almost 35,000 clones, about 90% of them singletons. Source material: peripheral blood. These receptors originate from a man in his 60s with active COVID-19. Each CDR3 is given with its conserved first and last residue. The D gene is left open where the match is weak. Clone sizes are given selectively: once, few, many, or a class where the clone is expanded.

D gene	V gene	J gene	clone size	CDR3 protein	CDR3 DNA
TRBD2	TRBV12-3/TRBV12-4	TRBJ2-7	-	CASAGEGPYEQYF	TGTGCCAGTGCCGGGGAGGGCCCCTACGAGCAGTACTTC
TRBD1	TRBV18	TRBJ2-5	-	CASSPSNRGPETQYF	TGTGCCAGCTCACCTTCCAATAGGGGGCCAGAGACCCAGTACTTC
-	TRBV19	TRBJ2-1	once	CASSSHSDRYRSPDEQFF	TGTGCCAGTAGTTCCCATTCCGACAGATACCGTTCCCCAGATGAGCAGTTCTTC
-	TRBV15	TRBJ2-3	once	CATSRDPGERTDTQYF	TGTGCCACCAGCAGAGATCCGGGGGAGCGGACAGATACGCAGTATTTT
-	TRBV6-5	TRBJ2-7	-	CASSYSFRPPLLEQYF	TGTGCCAGCAGTTACTCTTTCAGGCCCCCCTTACTCGAGCAGTACTTC
TRBD2	TRBV18	TRBJ2-1	-	CASSPPVGTSGRNEQFF	TGTGCCAGCTCACCACCGGTCGGGACTAGCGGGAGAAATGAGCAGTTCTTC
TRBD1	TRBV5-1	TRBJ2-7	few	CASSPQGASGEQYF	TGCGCCAGCAGCCCACAGGGGGCGTCGGGGGAGCAGTACTTC
TRBD2	TRBV5-4	TRBJ2-2	-	CASSGLAGLASNTGELFF	TGTGCCAGCAGCGGACTAGCGGGATTGGCATCGAACACCGGGGAGCTGTTTTTT
-	TRBV29-1	TRBJ1-2	once	CSVSEGWGGGYTF	TGCAGCGTTTCCGAGGGGTGGGGAGGAGGCTACACCTTC
TRBD2	TRBV4-2	TRBJ2-3	-	CASSPHRGDTDTQYF	TGTGCCAGCAGCCCCCACCGGGGGGACACAGATACGCAGTATTTT
-	TRBV28	TRBJ2-7	-	CASSLERGLYEQYF	TGTGCCAGCAGTTTAGAAAGGGGTTTGTACGAGCAGTACTTC
-	TRBV6-5	TRBJ2-1	-	CASSPTDSSYNEQFF	TGTGCCAGCAGTCCGACGGATAGCTCCTACAATGAGCAATTCTTC
-	TRBV12-3/TRBV12-4	TRBJ1-2	-	CASSLSGLGYTF	TGTGCCAGCAGTCTAAGTGGTCTCGGCTACACCTTC
-	TRBV5-1	TRBJ1-2	-	CASSSGAVHDYGYTF	TGCGCCAGCTCTAGCGGGGCAGTCCACGACTATGGCTACACCTTC
-	TRBV5-6	TRBJ2-7	few	CASSSTGGNYEQYF	TGTGCCAGCAGTTCGACTGGCGGGAACTACGAGCAGTACTTC
TRBD2	TRBV3-1/TRBV3-2	TRBJ2-2	-	CASSSTSAGELFF	TGTGCCAGCAGCTCGACTAGCGCCGGGGAGCTGTTTTTT
-	TRBV7-8	TRBJ1-5	-	CASSEDIFNQPQHF	TGTGCCAGCAGCGAAGACATCTTCAATCAGCCCCAGCATTTT
-	TRBV10-2	TRBJ2-1	-	CASKPNLQGGPGNEQFF	TGCGCCAGCAAACCAAATCTACAGGGAGGGCCGGGCAATGAGCAGTTCTTC
TRBD2	TRBV11-2	TRBJ2-1	-	CASSPLGLAVYNEQFF	TGTGCCAGCAGCCCCCTGGGACTAGCGGTCTACAATGAGCAGTTCTTC
-	TRBV3-1/TRBV3-2	TRBJ1-1	-	CASSLWGQANTEAFF	TGTGCCAGCAGCCTATGGGGGCAGGCGAACACTGAAGCTTTCTTT
-	TRBV6-5	TRBJ2-7	-	CASRPGHLSYEQYF	TGTGCCAGCAGGCCGGGACACCTCTCCTACGAGCAGTACTTC
TRBD1	TRBV2	TRBJ1-5	-	CASSVSAGGYSNQPQHF	TGTGCCAGCAGTGTCTCCGCAGGGGGTTATAGCAATCAGCCCCAGCATTTT
TRBD1	TRBV19	TRBJ1-1	-	CASTNTGAAVNTEAFF	TGTGCCAGTACCAATACAGGGGCCGCCGTGAACACTGAAGCTTTCTTT
-	TRBV4-2	TRBJ2-1	few	CASSQGEVEQFF	TGTGCCAGCAGCCAAGGGGAGGTTGAGCAGTTCTTC
TRBD1	TRBV19	TRBJ2-5	-	CASSPGQGGETQYF	TGTGCCAGTAGCCCCGGACAGGGGGGAGAGACCCAGTACTTC
-	TRBV7-2	TRBJ2-7	-	CASSLQGSYYEQYF	TGTGCCAGCAGCTTACAGGGCAGCTACTACGAGCAGTACTTC
-	TRBV7-9	TRBJ2-3	few	CATLAGGNEQYF	TGTGCCACCCTCGCCGGGGGTAATGAGCAGTATTTT
-	TRBV30	TRBJ2-1	few	CAWSRRTNVGANEQFF	TGTGCCTGGAGTCGACGGACTAATGTAGGGGCCAATGAGCAGTTCTTC
TRBD2	TRBV10-2	TRBJ2-1	-	CASSRQTSGIDEQFF	TGCGCCAGCAGCCGACAGACTAGCGGGATCGATGAGCAGTTCTTC
TRBD1	TRBV7-9	TRBJ1-1	-	CASSPRDRVYRLEAFF	TGTGCCAGCAGCCCTCGGGACAGGGTTTATCGTCTTGAAGCTTTCTTT
TRBD2	TRBV19	TRBJ2-2	-	CASRASGDNTGELFF	TGTGCCAGTAGGGCTAGCGGTGATAACACCGGGGAGCTGTTTTTT
TRBD2	TRBV20-1	TRBJ2-3	-	CSASSGSGTQYF	TGCAGTGCGAGTAGCGGGAGTGGTACGCAGTATTTT
TRBD2	TRBV28	TRBJ2-2	-	CASSLIPGIPSHAGELNTGELFF	TGTGCCAGCAGTTTAATTCCTGGAATTCCCTCTCATGCGGGGGAGCTGAACACCGGGGAGCTGTTTTTT
TRBD2	TRBV7-3	TRBJ2-1	-	CASSPRLAGVKGEQFF	TGTGCCAGCAGCCCCCGACTAGCGGGAGTTAAAGGTGAGCAGTTCTTC
TRBD2	TRBV18	TRBJ2-3	once	CASSPAGAGTDTQYF	TGTGCCAGCTCACCAGCGGGAGCCGGCACAGATACGCAGTATTTT
TRBD2	TRBV4-2	TRBJ2-3	-	CASSQVIGTRGTDTQYF	TGTGCCAGCAGCCAAGTTATAGGGACTAGGGGAACAGATACGCAGTATTTT
-	TRBV6-5	TRBJ1-4	few	CASARRGATNEKLFF	TGTGCCAGCGCGCGTAGGGGTGCAACTAATGAAAAACTGTTTTTT
-	TRBV6-4	TRBJ2-3	-	CASSVQASSSGSTDTQYF	TGTGCCAGCAGTGTCCAGGCGAGTTCAAGCGGGAGCACAGATACGCAGTATTTT
-	TRBV3-1/TRBV3-2	TRBJ1-1	-	CASSQGAGGTGEAFF	TGTGCCAGCAGCCAGGGAGCCGGGGGTACGGGTGAAGCTTTCTTT
-	TRBV28	TRBJ2-7	-	CASSQGTYEQYF	TGTGCCAGCAGTCAGGGGACCTACGAGCAGTACTTC
-	TRBV6-5	TRBJ1-4	-	CASRQTQGRGEKLFF	TGTGCCAGCAGACAAACCCAGGGGCGCGGTGAAAAACTGTTTTTT
-	TRBV11-3	TRBJ2-2	-	CASSFGSSDTGELFF	TGTGCCAGCAGCTTCGGCTCTAGCGACACCGGGGAGCTGTTTTTT
TRBD1	TRBV3-1/TRBV3-2	TRBJ2-7	-	CASSQTPTGDYEQYF	TGTGCCAGCAGCCAGACCCCCACAGGGGACTACGAGCAGTACTTC
TRBD2	TRBV6-5	TRBJ2-1	-	CASSYVGGRGNEQFF	TGTGCCAGCAGTTACGTCGGCGGGAGGGGTAATGAGCAGTTCTTC
TRBD1	TRBV27	TRBJ2-1	-	CASSSDRGRGQDNEQFF	TGTGCCAGCAGTTCGGACAGGGGGCGCGGGCAGGACAATGAGCAGTTCTTC
TRBD2	TRBV7-6	TRBJ2-2	-	CASSKLAGGPTGELFF	TGTGCCAGCAGCAAACTAGCGGGAGGGCCGACCGGGGAGCTGTTTTTT
-	TRBV29-1	TRBJ1-2	-	CSVDYYGGYTF	TGCAGCGTTGACTACTACGGTGGCTACACCTTC